Presented here are 8 T cell receptor beta chains from one specimen sequenced in a study of post-analysis software for immune sequencing data. Incorporated into the TCR beta cDNA libraries were unique molecular identifiers, which served to reduce PCR and sequencing biases. One entry per CDR3 protein, called by TCRdb with MiXCR from the PCR reads. This sample has 650,000 to 850,000 distinct CDR3 sequences, with approximately 53% found just once. Study results and caveats: Controls showed lower frequencies than patients for roughly five TRBV segments, and TRBV5-6, TRBV5-1 and TRBV20-1 were among these.

Which antigens these TCRs recognize remains unknown. Sequencing was carried out using blood. The receptors were sampled from a girl aged 5-17 years with multiple sclerosis.

This clonotype occurred a few times. The rearrangement joins TRBV5-1 to TRBJ1-1; unclear D gene. With 1 base removed from V and 6 bases from J, the gap between germline ends came to 10 bases. Germline CDR1 and CDR2: SGHRS and YFSETQ. The CDR3 has 13 amino acids. The CDR3 spells CASSLREGAEAFF. In DNA form, the CDR3 reads TGCGCCAGCAGCTTGAGAGAGGGAGCTGAAGCTTTCTTT. Full variable domain (remainder filled in from reference TRBV5-1 and TRBJ1-1): KAGVTQTPRYLIKTRGQQVTLSCSPISGHRSVSWYQQTPGQGLQFLFEYFSETQRNKGNFPGRFSGRQFSNSRSEMNVSTLELGDSALYLCASSLREGAEAFFGQGTRLTVV.

This sequence joins TRBV4-2 and TRBJ1-2; D is ambiguous. Looked up from germline, CDR1 is LGHNA and CDR2 is YNFKEQ. The CDR3 has 14 residues. Trimming removed 0 bases from V and 5 bases from J, with 10 bases in between. The CDR3 nucleotides are TGTGCCAGCAGCCAAGATACCCAAGCTTATGGCTACACCTTC. Translating gives CASSQDTQAYGYTF.

This chain uses TRBV7-2 with TRBJ2-5, with D possibly matching TRBD2 (5 bases). CDR3 length equals 14 residues. In germline, CDR1 is SGHTA, CDR2 FQGNSA. The V end lost 5 bases, the J end lost 5 bases, and 15 bases lay between the germline ends. The CDR3, as DNA: TGTGCCAGCAGCCCTCCTAGCTTGGCGGAGACCCAGTACTTC. Translated: CASSPPSLAETQYF. Variable domain in full (rest from reference TRBV7-2 and TRBJ2-5): GAGVSQSPSNKVTEKGKDVELRCDPISGHTALYWYRQSLGQGLEFLIYFQGNSAPDKSGLPSDRFSAERTGGSVSTLTIQRTQQEDSAVYLCASSPPSLAETQYFGPGTRLLVL.

A few counts support this clonotype. V usage is TRBV18 and J usage is TRBJ1-1; D is unresolved. V was pared by 8 bases and J by 0 bases, with 10 bases between. This CDR3 spans 13 amino acids. The germline gives CDR1 KGHSH, CDR2 LQKENI. The CDR3 here is CASRGDMNTEAFF. The CDR3, as DNA: TGTGCCAGCCGAGGTGACATGAACACTGAAGCTTTCTTT.

This clonotype has only a few counts. This sequence joins TRBV29-1 and TRBJ2-3; D is unresolved. V lost 4 bases and J 3 bases, leaving 11 bases between the germline ends. Germline values: CDR1 SQVTM, CDR2 ANQGSEA. CDR3 size: 13 residues. The CDR3 sequence: CSVVHGRTDTQYF. The CDR3, as DNA: TGCAGCGTTGTTCACGGGCGGACAGATACGCAGTATTTT.

This chain connects TRBV7-2 to TRBJ1-1; D gene unclear. Germline V gene sequence: CDR1 SGHTA, CDR2 FQGNSA. V shed 2 bases and J shed 5 bases, with 15 bases lying between them. The CDR3 totals 15 residues. CDR3 sequence reads: CASSLLSVMGTEAFF. As DNA, the CDR3 is TGTGCCAGCAGCTTACTATCCGTCATGGGGACTGAAGCTTTCTTT.

The J gene is TRBJ2-7, the V gene TRBV14, with 9 nucleotides matching TRBD1. Germline CDR1 is SGHDN and CDR2 is FVKESK. The junction had 11 bases not matched to a gene; V was cut back by 4 bases and J by 4 bases. The CDR3 extends over 16 amino acids. The CDR3 DNA follows: TGTGCCAGCAGCCCCCGGATCGGGACAGGGCTTTACGAGCAGTACTTC. Amino acids: CASSPRIGTGLYEQYF.

This clonotype was counted only a few times. V is TRBV7-9 and J is TRBJ2-1; D is uncertain. The germline gives CDR1 SEHNR, CDR2 FQNEAQ (reference sequence). CDR3 length: 18 amino acids. Trimming shortened V by 4 bases and J by 4 bases, and 23 bases separated the two germline ends. The CDR3 coding sequence is TGTGCCAGCAGCTCTCCCTACCAAGGAAGAGGCTCATACAATGAGCAGTTCTTC. The encoded protein is CASSSPYQGRGSYNEQFF.